This TCR beta chain is drawn from a study of T cell responses to AZD1222 COVID-19 vaccine. Study-wide background: Combined were second doses at about 4 or about 12 weeks.

Libraries were prepared by immunoSEQ multiplex PCR; TCRdb keeps only in-frame clonotypes and omits some of them. The sample yields roughly 99,000 clones, around 91% seen once. The germline V gene encodes CDR1 SGHNT and CDR2 YYREEE (reference sequence). This CDR3 has 18 residues. V lost 7 bases and J 0 bases, leaving 24 bases between the germline ends. Concerning this clone: Its antigen is as yet unknown.

Study-level results: Among AZD1222 vaccinees, only 5 to 7 were seropositive at baseline. Every sample of the repertoires postdated the peak T cell response. White British ancestry dominated among donors, who included more females, and clonal diversity was possibly underestimated.

The chain joins TRBV5-4 to TRBJ2-3, with a possible D match to TRBD2 (5 bases). Material: peripheral blood, obtained on day 0 of AZD1222 vaccination. The TCR comes from an adult in good health. The DNA of the CDR3 is TGTGCCAGCTTAAGAGGAGGCCAGCCCAGGACTAGCACAGATACGCAGTATTTT. Its protein product is CASLRGGQPRTSTDTQYF.